These 16 T cell receptor beta chains were sequenced from one sample in a study of shared clonotypes between healthy human individuals. Naive CD8 cells, CD45RO-negative and positively selected for CCR7, excluded terminally differentiated effector memory CD45RA+ cells. Repertoires were generated with immunoSEQ multiplex PCR, while TCRdb's copy carries only in-frame clones and drops some. The table shows some 2.1 million clones, with just under 95% occurring only once. The sequencing sample was made of naive CD8+ T cells sorted from blood. All receptors come from a man younger than 30 in good health.

This rearrangement joins TRBV7-9 to TRBJ2-2, with D perhaps assigned TRBD1 or TRBD2 (5 bases each). V lost 5 bases and J lost 14, with 15 bases in between. CDR3 length: 12 residues. Germline-derived CDR1 and CDR2 are SEHNR and FQNEAQ (reference sequence). The chain's CDR3 is CASSQGTGGLFF. The CDR3 nucleotides are TGTGCCAGCAGCCAGGGAACTGGGGGACTGTTTTTT.

Notes on this clone: The sample contains more than one DNA sequence encoding this CDR3. The gene calls are TRBV6-6 and TRBJ2-1, with D possibly being TRBD1 or TRBD2 (5 bases each). V was pared by 0 bases and J by 8 bases, with 11 bases between. Germline values: CDR1 MNHNY, CDR2 SVGAGI (reference sequence). This CDR3 is built from 14 residues. The CDR3 DNA reads as TGTGCCAGCAGTTACTCGACGGGGACGGATGAGCAGTTCTTC. This sequence encodes CASSYSTGTDEQFF.

A word on this clone: The sample holds other DNA sequences that translate to the same CDR3. The J gene is TRBJ1-5, the V gene TRBV27; D ambiguous. This CDR3 is built from 12 residues. Per germline, CDR1 MNHEY and CDR2 SMNVEV (reference sequence). V was pared by 4 bases and J by 2 bases, with 3 bases between. The CDR3 spells CASSSGNQPQHF. CDR3 bases: TGTGCCAGCAGTTCAGGCAATCAGCCCCAGCATTTT.

The gene calls are TRBV2 and TRBJ2-7; TRBD1 aligns across 10 bases. The trim removed 0 bases at V and 2 bases at J, leaving 4 bases unmatched. Per germline, CDR1 SNHLY and CDR2 FYNNEI. The CDR3 consists of 16 residues. The CDR3, as DNA: TGTGCCAGCAGTGAAGCGATGGGACAGGGGACCTACGAGCAGTACTTC. This codes for CASSEAMGQGTYEQYF.

The V and J genes are TRBV7-9 and TRBJ2-7; 7 nucleotides agree with TRBD2. Germline assignment: CDR1 SEHNR and CDR2 FQNEAQ (reference sequence). Unmatched junction bases numbered 5, after V lost 3 bases and J lost 3 bases. CDR3 length: 14 amino acids. CDR3 in amino acids: CASSFGGLIYEQYF. Written as DNA, the CDR3 is TGTGCCAGCAGCTTCGGGGGGTTAATCTACGAGCAGTACTTC.

The V gene is TRBV6-5, the J gene TRBJ2-5; TRBD1 aligns across 8 bases. The CDR3 sequence is 14 residues long. V shed 2 bases, J shed 3 bases, and the junction held 2 bases outside the gene matches. Germline V gene data show CDR1 as MNHEY and CDR2 as SVGAGI. The CDR3 region is CASSYETGEETQYF. The DNA for the CDR3 is TGTGCCAGCAGTTACGAGACAGGGGAAGAGACCCAGTACTTC.

The chain has TRBV6-5 and TRBJ2-7; D unresolved. Trimming shortened V by 2 bases and J by 3 bases, and 8 bases separated the two germline ends. CDR1 MNHEY and CDR2 SVGAGI come from the germline V gene. The CDR3 loop spans 13 amino acids. The CDR3 DNA follows: TGTGCCAGCAGTTACGGGGTGGACTACGAGCAGTACTTC. Translation gives CASSYGVDYEQYF.

The rearrangement links TRBV7-2 to TRBJ1-3; D is unresolved. There are 15 residues in the CDR3. Germline CDR1 reads SGHTA; CDR2 reads FQGNSA. V lost 2 bases and J 0 bases, leaving 8 bases between the germline ends. CDR3 residues: CASSLSISSGNTIYF. The CDR3 bases are TGTGCCAGCAGCTTAAGTATCAGCTCTGGAAACACCATATATTTT.

A remark on this clone: Other nucleotide sequences in the sample specify the same CDR3. The rearrangement links TRBV7-9 to TRBJ1-2; D call uncertain. This CDR3 spans 11 amino acids. V lost 3 bases and J 3 bases, leaving 2 bases between the germline ends. The germline V gene has CDR1 SEHNR and CDR2 FQNEAQ (reference sequence). CDR3 sequence (DNA): TGTGCCAGCAGCTTTGACTATGGCTACACCTTC. Protein product: CASSFDYGYTF.

This clone was detected once. This rearrangement joins TRBV4-1 to TRBJ1-2, with 7 bases fitting TRBD1. After removal of 6 bases from V and 2 bases from J, the junction contained 3 bases not matched to a gene. The CDR3 has 13 amino acids. Germline V gene data show CDR1 as MGHRA and CDR2 as YSYEKL. CDR3 DNA sequence: TGCGCCAGCAGACCACAGGGGAACTATGGCTACACCTTC. Translation: CASRPQGNYGYTF.

The genes are TRBV2 and TRBJ1-1; 11 bases fit TRBD1. The CDR3 has 14 residues. Per the germline V gene, CDR1 is SNHLY and CDR2 is FYNNEI. Trimming cost V 3 bases and J 4 bases; bases outside gene matches: 1. CDR3 nucleotide sequence: TGTGCCAGCAGTGACGGGACAGGGGGCACTGAAGCTTTCTTT. Translating it yields CASSDGTGGTEAFF.

Worth noting for this clone: No DNA is shown, since the ends of the CDR3 on it are uncertain; the CDR3 is the one TCRdb lists. The rearrangement joins TRBV21-1 to TRBJ1-2. TRBV21-1 is described as a pseudogene. The CDR3 numbers 18 amino acids, ends counted. The chain's CDR3 is CASSSREAGLKLVYGCTF.

The V gene is TRBV28, the J gene TRBJ1-5; maybe TRBD1 (6 bases). This CDR3 is 15 amino acids long. Germline V gene lookup returns CDR1 MDHEN and CDR2 SYDVKM. Trimming stripped 5 bases from V and 4 bases from J, with 15 bases between. The CDR3 DNA reads TGTGCCAGCAGTAAGACCGGGGGCGGGAATCAGCCCCAGCATTTT. It is translated as CASSKTGGGNQPQHF.

As concerns this clone: This sample also contains other DNA sequences that code for the same CDR3. The genes are TRBV5-4 and TRBJ2-7; 8 bases match TRBD1. CDR1 SGHNT and CDR2 YYREEE come from the germline V gene (reference sequence). This CDR3 is built from 16 residues. The junction had 7 bases not matched to a gene; V was cut back by 0 bases and J by 2 bases. The CDR3 here is CASSLGGTGITYEQYF. The CDR3 nucleotides are TGTGCCAGCAGCTTGGGTGGGACAGGAATAACCTACGAGCAGTACTTC. The variable domain in full, with the rest retrieved from reference TRBV5-4 and TRBJ2-7, is ETGVTQSPTHLIKTRGQQVTLRCSSQSGHNTVSWYQQALGQGPQFIFQYYREEENGRGNFPPRFSGLQFPNYSSELNVNALELDDSALYLCASSLGGTGITYEQYFGPGTRLTVT.

V and J are TRBV13 and TRBJ2-1; 10 bases agree with TRBD2. The trim removed 2 bases at V and 8 bases at J, leaving 6 bases unmatched. CDR1 and CDR2 (germline): PRHDT, FYEKMQ (reference sequence). This CDR3 comprises 15 residues. The CDR3 nucleotides are TGTGCCAGCAGCTTACCCCTAGCGGGAGTCCATGAGCAGTTCTTC. It yields the protein CASSLPLAGVHEQFF.

The V gene is TRBV5-8, the J gene TRBJ1-4; D gene uncertain. The CDR3 loop spans 12 amino acids. V dropped 5 bases and J dropped 7 bases, with 9 bases sitting between them. CDR1 and CDR2 from the germline V gene are SGHTS and YDEGEE. The CDR3 loop is CASRMGGEKLFF. CDR3 coding DNA: TGTGCCAGCAGAATGGGTGGTGAAAAACTGTTTTTT.